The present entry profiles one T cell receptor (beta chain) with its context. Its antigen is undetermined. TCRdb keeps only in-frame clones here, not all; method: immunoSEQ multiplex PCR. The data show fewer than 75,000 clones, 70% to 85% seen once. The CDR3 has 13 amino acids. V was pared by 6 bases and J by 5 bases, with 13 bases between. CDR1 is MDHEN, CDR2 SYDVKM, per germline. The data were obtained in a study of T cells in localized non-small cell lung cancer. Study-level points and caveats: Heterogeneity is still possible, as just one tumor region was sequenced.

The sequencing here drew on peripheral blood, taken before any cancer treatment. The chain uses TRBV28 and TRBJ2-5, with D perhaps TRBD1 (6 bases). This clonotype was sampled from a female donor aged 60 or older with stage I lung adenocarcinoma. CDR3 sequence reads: CASRKQGRETQYF. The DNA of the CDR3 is TGTGCCAGCAGAAAACAGGGTCGCGAGACCCAGTACTTC.